This T cell receptor (beta chain) originates from a study of radiotherapy plus CTLA-4 blockade in lung cancer. Clones were read by immunoSEQ multiplex PCR, and TCRdb kept only the in-frame ones, dropping some. The sample has some 110,000 clones; around 84% are singletons. The CDR3 loop spans 16 amino acids. Trimming removed 1 base from V and 5 bases from J; junction bases left unmatched: 5. CDR1 and CDR2 from the germline V gene are MNHNS and SASEGT. Source: peripheral blood, taken from a patient treated with radiotherapy plus ipilimumab. V and J are TRBV6-1 and TRBJ1-6, with 7 bases matching TRBD1. The receptor's source is a human donor with non-small cell lung cancer that progressed on radiotherapy plus ipilimumab. Some clones in this sample may be carry-over from other donors' samples. CDR3 residues: CASSEEVGQHNSPLHF. In nucleotides, the CDR3 is TGTGCCAGCAGTGAAGAGGTGGGACAGCATAATTCACCCCTCCACTTT.